Detailed here is one T cell receptor (beta chain). The target antigen is unknown. CDR1 and CDR2 (germline): SGHTA, FQGNSA. V lost 5 bases to trimming and J lost 8 bases, with 19 bases between them. The CDR3 contains 15 residues. The data belong to a study of blood T cells in healthy people across ages. Study results and caveats: A roughly linear age-dependent decrease characterized TCR beta diversity per million T cells. Diversity was higher, and naive CD4+ cells more numerous, in long-lived donors than in aged donors.

Together with a sample-barcoded 5' primer, a J-beta primer mix was included in a second PCR lasting about 7 to 11 cycles. Sequencing recovered at least 2.5 million CDR3-containing paired-end reads from each sample. One entry per CDR3 protein results from TCRdb running MiXCR on the 5' RACE reads. The table records some 1.5 million distinct CDR3 sequences, roughly 30% of them present only once. The sequencing sample was made of blood. This chain connects TRBV7-2 to TRBJ2-1; a possible D gene is TRBD1 (6 bases). The receptor was derived from a young woman in good health. CDR3 nucleotide sequence: TGTGCCAGCAGCGTACAGGGTTCCGTCAACGATGAGCAGTTCTTC. Protein product: CASSVQGSVNDEQFF.